The 28 T cell receptor beta chains in this list originate from one sample, sequenced in a study of cytomegalovirus exposure and HLA in healthy donors. In the PCR, 60 Vbeta and 13 Jbeta primers were used. The data were produced by immunoSEQ multiplex PCR, yet TCRdb's version contains in-frame clones alone and is incomplete. The table has approximately 140,000 clones, roughly 82% seen once. Sequenced: PBMCs. These receptor sequences come from a young man in good health and CMV-seropositive.

This chain joins TRBV28 and TRBJ1-5, with 11 bases that match TRBD1. The CDR3 has 15 residues. Germline V CDR1 and CDR2: MDHEN, SYDVKM. V was pared by 6 bases and J by 7 bases, with 8 bases of the junction left unmatched. CDR3 bases: TGTGCCAGCAGCCCCGACGGGACAGGGGGGCAGCCCCAGCATTTT. This sequence encodes CASSPDGTGGQPQHF.

The chain joins TRBV5-4 to TRBJ2-5, with D perhaps matching TRBD2 (6 bases). CDR3 length: 13 residues. The V gene lost 5 bases and the J gene lost 5 bases, with 13 bases spanning the gap. Per germline, CDR1 SGHNT and CDR2 YYREEE (reference sequence). For the CDR3, the DNA is TGTGCCAGCAGGACTGGGACTGGTGAGACCCAGTACTTC. This translates into CASRTGTGETQYF.

The chain links TRBV28 to TRBJ2-7; 13 bases are a match to TRBD2. J was trimmed by 3 bases and V by 5 bases; bases with no gene match: 7. Germline CDR1 is MDHEN and CDR2 is SYDVKM. The CDR3 consists of 16 residues. CDR3: CASSPGTSGKIYEQYF. CDR3 sequence (DNA): TGTGCCAGCAGTCCGGGGACTAGCGGGAAAATCTACGAGCAGTACTTC.

The V call is TRBV7-9, the J call TRBJ2-2, with D hard to call. V was pared by 0 bases and J by 4 bases, with 6 bases between. The length of the CDR3 is 14 residues. Germline assignment: CDR1 SEHNR and CDR2 FQNEAQ (reference sequence). The CDR3 nucleotides are TGTGCCAGCAGCTTAGCGGCCATCACCGGGGAGCTGTTTTTT. Amino acid sequence: CASSLAAITGELFF.

This clone came up once. CDR3 DNA: TGTGCCAGCAGTTTAAGACAGGGATTCCGCACGATGGAGCAGTTCTTC. Translation: CASSLRQGFRTMEQFF. The chain uses TRBV28 and TRBJ2-1; 7 nucleotides align to TRBD1. This CDR3 has 16 amino acids. In germline, CDR1 is MDHEN, CDR2 SYDVKM. The ends lost 2 bases at V and 10 bases at J; junction bases unmatched: 14.

This sequence joins TRBV11-2 and TRBJ2-7, with 9 bases that match TRBD2. The V and J ends lost 3 bases and 3 bases, in that order; junction bases with no gene match: 3. Germline V CDR1 and CDR2: SGHAT, FQNNGV. This CDR3 spans 14 amino acids. The CDR3 protein is CASSFSGRFYEQYF. In DNA, the CDR3 is TGTGCCAGCAGCTTTAGCGGGAGATTCTACGAGCAGTACTTC.

The V and J genes are TRBV6-5 and TRBJ2-5; a possible D gene is TRBD2 (6 bases). V lost 6 bases, J lost 5 bases, and 16 bases lay in between. This CDR3 spans 14 amino acids. The germline gives CDR1 MNHEY, CDR2 SVGAGI. Written as DNA, the CDR3 is TGTGCCAGCAGCTTGGCCTCTGGGAGGGAGACCCAGTACTTC. Protein product: CASSLASGRETQYF.

The chain recombines TRBV5-6 with TRBJ2-5; 11 bases match TRBD2. The CDR3 length is 15 residues. Germline-derived CDR1 and CDR2 are SGHDT and YYEEEE. V lost 2 bases and J lost 4; bases outside the gene matches: 4. Here the CDR3 DNA reads TGTGCCAGCAGCTTACGGCTAGCGGGAGGAGAGACCCAGTACTTC. As protein: CASSLRLAGGETQYF.

This clone appeared a few times. The chain recombines TRBV30 with TRBJ2-3; perhaps TRBD2 as D (6 bases). Trimming took off 3 bases at V and 6 bases at J, with 10 bases between the two ends. Germline V lookup: CDR1 GTSNPN, CDR2 SVGIG (reference sequence). This CDR3 has 12 amino acids. The CDR3 reads CAWSRTSDTQYF. The DNA of the CDR3 is TGTGCCTGGAGCCGAACTAGCGATACGCAGTATTTT.

This clone was detected only once. V and J are TRBV6-6 and TRBJ2-1, with 7 positions matching TRBD1. The length of the CDR3 is 15 residues. Per germline, CDR1 MNHNY and CDR2 SVGAGI (reference sequence). The V gene end was trimmed by 8 bases and the J gene end by 3 bases; junction bases not matched to a gene: 10. CDR3 residues: CASRATGPYYNEQFF. The DNA for the CDR3 is TGTGCCAGCCGGGCGACAGGGCCTTACTACAATGAGCAGTTCTTC.

The genes are TRBV12-2 and TRBJ1-1; the table gives TRBD1 as D, unverified against the DNA. TRBV12-2 is an annotated pseudogene. The CDR3 is 18 amino acids. CDR3 protein: CASREPGTGVPLNTEAFF. The DNA for the CDR3 is TGTGCAAGTCGCGAGCCCGGGACAGGAGTCCCTCTGAACACTGAAGCTTTCTTT.

The chain links TRBV10-2 to TRBJ2-3, with 7 bases matching TRBD2. This CDR3 comprises 16 residues. V gave up 4 bases and J gave up 4 bases; unmatched junction bases: 11. CDR1 is WSHSY, CDR2 SAAADI, per germline. The CDR3, as DNA: TGCGCCAGCAGTGCTCCCGGCGGGAGATACCCAGATACGCAGTATTTT. The encoded protein is CASSAPGGRYPDTQYF.

The gene calls are TRBV28 and TRBJ2-2; D is ambiguous. Germline V lookup: CDR1 MDHEN, CDR2 SYDVKM. The CDR3 totals 16 residues. V was pared by 3 bases and J by 2 bases, with 13 bases between. Written as DNA, the CDR3 is TGTGCCAGCAGTTTCCCCTCACAACATAACACCGGGGAGCTGTTTTTT. It yields the protein CASSFPSQHNTGELFF.

DNA of the CDR3: TGTGCCTGGAGCGAGGGACAACCCTTCTCCTACGAGCAGTACTTC. Translated: CAWSEGQPFSYEQYF. The V call is TRBV30, the J call TRBJ2-7, with D possibly TRBD1 on 6 matching bases. Germline assignment: CDR1 GTSNPN and CDR2 SVGIG (reference sequence). The germline V and J ends were trimmed by 3 bases and 0 bases, with 15 bases remaining between them. The CDR3 runs to 15 residues.

V and J are TRBV14 and TRBJ1-2, with TRBD1 as a possible D gene (5 bases). Germline assignment: CDR1 SGHDN and CDR2 FVKESK. The V gene lost 7 bases and the J gene lost 7 bases, with 19 bases spanning the gap. This CDR3 contains 14 residues. The CDR3: CASIIESPGCGYTF. CDR3 sequence (DNA): TGTGCCAGCATAATTGAATCTCCAGGGTGTGGCTACACCTTC.

The chain links TRBV14 to TRBJ2-7; 8 bases agree with TRBD1. The V segment lost 0 bases and the J segment 3 bases; nucleotides outside the gene matches: 7. Germline V gene lookup returns CDR1 SGHDN and CDR2 FVKESK. The CDR3 consists of 16 residues. CDR3 DNA sequence: TGTGCCAGCAGCCAAGAACCCGGGACAGGATTCTACGAGCAGTACTTC. Translation: CASSQEPGTGFYEQYF.

The chain has TRBV5-6 and TRBJ2-2; 7 nucleotides agree with TRBD1. CDR1 and CDR2 from the germline V gene are SGHDT and YYEEEE. The V gene end was trimmed by 3 bases and the J gene end by 2 bases; junction bases not matched to a gene: 10. The CDR3 contains 17 residues. The CDR3 reads CASSSKLTGTNTGELFF. The CDR3 DNA sequence: TGTGCCAGCAGCTCCAAATTGACAGGGACCAACACCGGGGAGCTGTTTTTT.

The rearrangement links TRBV2 to TRBJ2-5; TRBD2 matches at 8 bases. Germline V CDR1 and CDR2: SNHLY, FYNNEI. The CDR3 consists of 12 residues. The V and J ends lost 6 bases and 5 bases, in that order; junction bases with no gene match: 2. The CDR3 reads CASRVAGETQYF. The DNA for the CDR3 is TGTGCCAGCAGGGTAGCGGGGGAGACCCAGTACTTC.

The chain links TRBV28 to TRBJ2-7; weak D call: TRBD2 (6 bases). Germline lookup yields CDR1 MDHEN and CDR2 SYDVKM. The germline V and J ends were trimmed by 7 bases and 7 bases, with 20 bases remaining between them. The CDR3 contains 14 residues. The CDR3 nucleotides read TGTGCCAGCAAACGAGACCGGGAGCAGGGAGAGCAGTACTTC. Its protein is CASKRDREQGEQYF.

The sample holds a few counts of this clone. The V call is TRBV28, the J call TRBJ2-7; a weak D match, TRBD2 (5 bases). CDR1 is MDHEN and CDR2 is SYDVKM in the germline V gene. Trimming removed 6 bases from V and 4 bases from J, with 19 bases in between. The CDR3 is 15 residues long. CDR3 nucleotides: TGTGCCAGCAGACCGATTGCGGGTGTAGGGTACGAGCAGTACTTC. Its translation is CASRPIAGVGYEQYF.

The table lists this clone with a few counts. This chain connects TRBV11-1 to TRBJ1-1; the match to TRBD1 covers 7 bases. Germline CDR1 reads SGHAT; CDR2 reads FQDESV (reference sequence). The CDR3 totals 15 residues. Trimming removed 2 bases from V and 1 base from J; junction bases left unmatched: 4. CDR3 nucleotides: TGTGCCAGCAGCTTATACAGGGGCCCGAACACTGAAGCTTTCTTT. Protein sequence: CASSLYRGPNTEAFF.

The chain couples TRBV28 to TRBJ2-2; 7 bases fit TRBD2. This CDR3 is built from 14 residues. From germline, CDR1 is MDHEN and CDR2 SYDVKM. V was pared by 3 bases and J by 7 bases, with 5 bases of the junction left unmatched. The CDR3 nucleotides read TGTGCCAGCAGTTTGGACGGGGGGATCGGGGAGCTGTTTTTT. Its protein product is CASSLDGGIGELFF.

The CDR3, as DNA: TGTGCCAGCGCCATAGCAGGGGACATCAAGGGGACCCAGTACTTC. This sequence encodes CASAIAGDIKGTQYF. The V gene is TRBV10-3, the J gene TRBJ2-5; D is perhaps TRBD1 (6 bases). Germline V gives CDR1 ENHRY, CDR2 SYGVKD. This CDR3 comprises 15 residues. V shed 10 bases and J shed 7 bases, with 25 bases lying between them.

This clone was observed once. The V and J genes are TRBV4-1 and TRBJ2-3, with TRBD2 identical over 10 bases. With 0 bases clipped from V and 0 bases from J, the junction kept 3 bases outside the gene matches. CDR1 and CDR2 (germline): MGHRA, YSYEKL. The length of the CDR3 is 17 residues. Here the CDR3 reads CASSQDMTSGSTDTQYF. DNA for the CDR3: TGCGCCAGCAGCCAAGATATGACTAGCGGGAGCACAGATACGCAGTATTTT.

The chain combines TRBV28 with TRBJ1-5; D is unclear. The CDR3 is 14 amino acids. The germline V and J ends were trimmed by 2 bases and 9 bases, with 14 bases remaining between them. CDR1 is MDHEN and CDR2 is SYDVKM in the germline V gene. The CDR3 sequence: CASSLREERVPQHF. CDR3 nucleotide sequence: TGTGCCAGCAGTTTAAGGGAGGAGAGGGTGCCCCAGCATTTT.

J is TRBJ2-5 and V is TRBV5-6, with D possibly being TRBD1 (6 bases). Gene TRBJ2-7 matches the end of the DNA better, so the J call may be wrong. The CDR3 contains 14 residues. Germline-derived CDR1 and CDR2 are SGHDT and YYEEEE. Here the CDR3 DNA reads TGTGCCAGCAGCGTACAACAGGGTTGGAGCGAGCAGTACTTC. It translates to CASSVQQGWSEQYF.

This clone was detected once. The chain combines TRBV27 with TRBJ2-7; 8 bases are a match to TRBD2. Germline V gene sequence: CDR1 MNHEY, CDR2 SMNVEV (reference sequence). This CDR3 comprises 14 residues. V was clipped by 7 bases and J by 3 bases; unmatched bases: 8. This chain's CDR3 is CASNPAGVSYEQYF. CDR3 nucleotide sequence: TGTGCCAGCAACCCAGCGGGAGTCAGCTACGAGCAGTACTTC.

CDR3 loop: CASSRTALQETQYF. The CDR3 DNA reads as TGCGCCAGCAGCAGGACTGCCCTCCAAGAGACCCAGTACTTC. The chain combines TRBV4-1 with TRBJ2-5; D perhaps matches TRBD2 (5 bases). The CDR3 sequence is 14 residues long. V lost 5 bases, J lost 1 base, and 11 bases lay in between. In germline, CDR1 is MGHRA, CDR2 YSYEKL.